This T cell receptor (beta chain) was retrieved from a study of T cell responses to AZD1222 COVID-19 vaccine. Study-wide points: Rises in breadth and depth of Spike-specific TCRs came after two AZD1222 doses. Without day 14 samples, only post-peak T cell repertoires were studied. Just a handful of AZD1222 recipients were seropositive at baseline. Females outnumbered males among donors, who were mostly white British; clonal diversity was possibly underestimated.

This CDR3 is 13 amino acids long. Trimming removed 3 bases from V and 4 bases from J; junction bases left unmatched: 2. From germline, CDR1 is SGHNT and CDR2 YYREEE (reference sequence). A word on this clone: The target antigen is unknown.

Some clones are missing from TCRdb's copy, which holds only in-frame ones; the method was immunoSEQ multiplex PCR. Of about 150,000 clones in the sample, about 92% were seen once. This chain links TRBV5-4 with TRBJ1-2, with 8 positions matching TRBD1. The sample was peripheral blood, taken on day 0 of AZD1222 vaccination. The receptor was isolated from an adult in good health. The CDR3: CASSSQGGYGYTF. CDR3 in DNA: TGTGCCAGCAGCTCACAGGGGGGCTATGGCTACACCTTC.